Listed below are T cell receptor beta chains from one sample, sequenced in a study of T cell responses to AZD1222 COVID-19 vaccine. Repertoires were generated with immunoSEQ multiplex PCR, while TCRdb's copy carries only in-frame clones and drops some. This table has 160,000 or so clones, about 91% appearing once. This material consisted of peripheral blood, taken 28 days after the second AZD1222 dose. The receptors originated from an adult who received the AZD1222 COVID-19 vaccine. Both conserved end residues are part of each CDR3. D genes are given only for firm matches. The size field is filled for only some rows; it gives once, few, many or a size class.

abundance	v_gene	d_gene	j_gene	CDR3aa	CDR3nt
.	TRBV11-2	.	TRBJ1-1	CASSLVAARFLMNTEAFF	TGTGCCAGCAGCTTAGTAGCGGCTCGATTCCTCATGAACACTGAAGCTTTCTTT
.	TRBV6-1	TRBD1	TRBJ1-4	CASSEGVTGENEKLFF	TGTGCCAGCAGTGAAGGAGTAACAGGGGAGAATGAAAAACTGTTTTTT
.	TRBV2	.	TRBJ1-1	CASSEWGGGTEAFF	TGTGCCAGCAGTGAATGGGGAGGGGGCACTGAAGCTTTCTTT
.	TRBV7-6	.	TRBJ1-1	CASSLDRGLNTEAFF	TGTGCCAGCAGCTTAGATCGGGGGCTGAACACTGAAGCTTTCTTT
.	TRBV12-3/TRBV12-4	.	TRBJ1-5	CASSPPLPQHF	TGTGCCAGCAGTCCCCCTCTACCCCAGCATTTT
.	TRBV19	.	TRBJ2-1	CASSKNNEQFF	TGTGCCAGTAGTAAAAACAATGAGCAGTTCTTC
.	TRBV7-2	TRBD1	TRBJ1-2	CASSLAPTGPPYGYTF	TGTGCCAGCAGCTTAGCGCCGACAGGGCCACCCTATGGCTACACCTTC
.	TRBV5-4	.	TRBJ2-3	CASSFKGGTDTQYF	TGTGCCAGCAGCTTCAAGGGAGGTACAGATACGCAGTATTTT
once	TRBV7-9	.	TRBJ1-1	CASSPLEGWTEAFF	TGTGCCAGCAGCCCCCTAGAGGGGTGGACTGAAGCTTTCTTT
.	TRBV2	.	TRBJ2-5	CASSGGIQGGQETQYF	TGTGCCAGCAGCGGGGGGATACAGGGAGGCCAAGAGACCCAGTACTTC
.	TRBV6-1	TRBD1	TRBJ2-1	CASSEFETGLNEQFF	TGTGCCAGCAGTGAATTCGAGACAGGGCTAAATGAGCAGTTCTTC
.	TRBV30	.	TRBJ1-1	CAWSWGINTEAFF	TGTGCCTGGAGCTGGGGGATCAACACTGAAGCTTTCTTT
.	TRBV5-6	TRBD2	TRBJ2-3	CASSWREGADTQYF	TGTGCCAGCAGCTGGCGGGAGGGGGCAGATACGCAGTATTTT
.	TRBV20-1	.	TRBJ2-7	CSASGGLDEQYF	TGCAGTGCTAGTGGGGGGTTGGACGAGCAGTACTTC
few	TRBV6-4	.	TRBJ2-3	CASSEATDSDTQYF	TGTGCCAGCAGTGAGGCGACAGATTCAGATACGCAGTATTTT
.	TRBV18	.	TRBJ1-1	CASSPEPGVGTEAFF	TGTGCCAGCTCACCCGAGCCGGGGGTGGGCACTGAAGCTTTCTTT
.	TRBV6-5	TRBD1	TRBJ1-1	CACRKGQANTEAFF	TGTGCCTGCCGAAAGGGACAGGCTAACACTGAAGCTTTCTTT
.	TRBV10-3	.	TRBJ1-2	CAIRGVNYGYTF	TGTGCCATCAGGGGGGTTAACTATGGCTACACCTTC